Listed below are T cell receptor beta chains from one sample, sequenced in a study of circulating and synovial CD4+ cells in juvenile arthritis. The table came from immunoSEQ multiplex PCR; TCRdb's copy has only in-frame clones and leaves some out. The profile covers tens of thousands of clones, with 90% to 95% appearing a single time and roughly 0.69% taken by the ten largest. Sequencing was done on a sample of CD4+ T cells from blood. Every receptor here comes from a human donor with juvenile idiopathic arthritis. Both conserved end residues are part of each CDR3. Fields, in order: clone size, D gene, V gene, J gene, CDR3 protein, CDR3 DNA. A D gene is named only where the DNA matches it firmly. The size of a clone is reported for some rows only, either as once, few or many, or as a class for expanded clones.

abundance: NA
d_gene: TRBD1
v_gene: TRBV6-5
j_gene: TRBJ1-1
CDR3aa: CASSPTGTAAEAFF
CDR3nt: TGTGCCAGCAGTCCCACTGGGACAGCTGCTGAAGCTTTCTTT

abundance: once
d_gene: NA
v_gene: TRBV9
j_gene: TRBJ1-4
CDR3aa: CASSVGSSEKLFF
CDR3nt: TGTGCCAGCAGCGTAGGTAGTTCGGAAAAACTGTTTTTT

abundance: NA
d_gene: NA
v_gene: TRBV4-3
j_gene: TRBJ1-2
CDR3aa: CASSQGGSGAQLAGYTF
CDR3nt: TGCGCCAGCAGCCAAGGTGGGTCAGGGGCCCAGCTTGCGGGCTACACCTTC

abundance: NA
d_gene: NA
v_gene: TRBV28
j_gene: TRBJ1-2
CDR3aa: CAGTHSTQGVGGYTF
CDR3nt: TGTGCCGGCACACACAGCACACAGGGTGTAGGGGGCTACACCTTC

abundance: NA
d_gene: NA
v_gene: TRBV18
j_gene: TRBJ1-4
CDR3aa: CASSPTQGPNEKLFF
CDR3nt: TGTGCCAGCTCACCAACGCAGGGTCCTAATGAAAAACTGTTTTTT

abundance: once
d_gene: NA
v_gene: TRBV29-1
j_gene: TRBJ1-6
CDR3aa: CSVGGSSYNSPLHF
CDR3nt: TGCAGCGTCGGGGGGAGCTCCTATAATTCCCCCCTCCACTTT

abundance: NA
d_gene: TRBD1
v_gene: TRBV5-4
j_gene: TRBJ1-2
CDR3aa: CASTFGQGLRKGYTF
CDR3nt: TGTGCCAGCACCTTTGGACAGGGCCTAAGAAAAGGCTACACCTTC

abundance: NA
d_gene: NA
v_gene: TRBV5-4
j_gene: TRBJ1-1
CDR3aa: CASSLVDTEAFF
CDR3nt: TGTGCCAGCAGCTTGGTAGACACTGAAGCTTTCTTT

abundance: NA
d_gene: TRBD2
v_gene: TRBV30
j_gene: TRBJ2-7
CDR3aa: CAWSRGGAYEQYF
CDR3nt: TGTGCCTGGAGTCGGGGGGGAGCCTACGAGCAGTACTTC

abundance: once
d_gene: NA
v_gene: TRBV2
j_gene: TRBJ2-1
CDR3aa: CASRILKTHNNEQFF
CDR3nt: TGTGCCAGCAGGATATTAAAAACACACAACAATGAGCAGTTCTTC

abundance: once
d_gene: TRBD2
v_gene: TRBV7-3
j_gene: TRBJ2-2
CDR3aa: CASSSGLAGTGELFF
CDR3nt: TGTGCCAGCAGCTCGGGACTAGCGGGCACCGGGGAGCTGTTTTTT